In its sample, the clone carrying this T cell receptor (beta chain) was seen many times. Its antigen is still unknown. The read ends 3 residues early relative to the CDR3; the germline J gene fills the gap. The CDR3 has 10 residues. With 4 bases removed from V and 8 bases from J, the gap between germline ends came to 2 bases. These data belong to a study of T cell clonality in common variable immunodeficiency. Broader study findings: Reportedly, TCR beta sequences from common variable immunodeficiency showed fewer deletions and N-nucleotide insertions. The cause of increased CVID clonality remains unclear without subpopulation sequencing.

The repertoire was sequenced with immunoSEQ multiplex PCR; TCRdb's copy has only in-frame clones and lacks some. The sample was found to contain 30,000 to 35,000 clones, and every one recurs. The sequenced sample was peripheral blood mononuclear cells. The chain has TRBV6-7 and TRBJ1-4, with unresolved D. TRBV6-7 is given ORF status, its function remaining uncertain. This TCR was recovered from a person aged 18 to 70 in good health. Partial CDR3 DNA: TGTGCCAGCAGTTTAGAAAAA. Residues: CASSLEK. In full, the CDR3 is CASSLEKLFF.